Sequencing of this T cell receptor (beta chain) was carried out in a study of T cells in Graves' hyperthyroidism and ophthalmopathy. RNA transcripts served as the template for amplifying TCR beta CDR3 regions. HTBI primers were the set used in a first-round RT-PCR of the TCR CDR3. One entry per CDR3 protein results from TCRdb running MiXCR on the multiplex PCR reads. This table holds about 360,000 distinct CDR3 sequences, around 14% found once. This clonotype was counted many times. CDR1 and CDR2 (germline): SNHLY, FYNNEI. This CDR3 region has 13 residues. Trimming removed 6 bases at V and 5 bases at J, with 12 bases between.

This clonotype was sampled from a young woman with Graves' hyperthyroidism that later progressed to Graves' ophthalmopathy. The chain employs TRBV2 and TRBJ2-3; no definite D call. The sample was blood. DNA of the CDR3: TGTGCCAGCAGCCGACCGCCGGGAGATACGCAGTATTTT. Translating gives CASSRPPGDTQYF. The full variable domain, in which reference TRBV2 and TRBJ2-3 provide the parts outside the CDR3, is EPEVTQTPSHQVTQMGQEVILRCVPISNHLYFYWYRQILGQKVEFLVSFYNNEISEKSEIFDDQFSVERPDGSNFTLKIRSTKLEDSAMYFCASSRPPGDTQYFGPGTRLTVL.